This T cell receptor beta chain was captured in a study of beta chain features in type 1 diabetes. Whole-study findings and limits: Among patients with Type 1 diabetes, TCRB CDR3s were moderately but significantly shorter in every one of the four CD4+ subsets.

Sequenced material consisted of expressed TCRB transcripts (all of the isolated RNA was reverse transcribed). Clones were read by immunoSEQ multiplex PCR, and TCRdb kept only the in-frame ones, dropping some. Here the sample spans 95,000 to 150,000 clones, 16% being singletons. CDR3 length equals 15 residues. The V gene end was trimmed by 7 bases and the J gene end by 4 bases; junction bases not matched to a gene: 9. Germline V gene lookup returns CDR1 SQVTM and CDR2 ANQGSEA. A CD45RO/CCR7/CD25/CD127/CD95/CD27 panel sorted naive, central memory, regulatory and stem cell-like memory CD4+ cells. This clone has a handful of counts. Its target is not known.

The specimen sequenced was central memory CD4+ T cells from blood. The rearrangement joins TRBV29-1 to TRBJ2-2; 10 nucleotides agree with TRBD2. This clonotype was sampled from a man in his thirties or forties with type 1 diabetes. The CDR3 protein is CSAGTSVTGTGELFF. For the CDR3, the DNA is TGCAGCGCCGGGACTAGCGTGACGGGCACCGGGGAGCTGTTTTTT.